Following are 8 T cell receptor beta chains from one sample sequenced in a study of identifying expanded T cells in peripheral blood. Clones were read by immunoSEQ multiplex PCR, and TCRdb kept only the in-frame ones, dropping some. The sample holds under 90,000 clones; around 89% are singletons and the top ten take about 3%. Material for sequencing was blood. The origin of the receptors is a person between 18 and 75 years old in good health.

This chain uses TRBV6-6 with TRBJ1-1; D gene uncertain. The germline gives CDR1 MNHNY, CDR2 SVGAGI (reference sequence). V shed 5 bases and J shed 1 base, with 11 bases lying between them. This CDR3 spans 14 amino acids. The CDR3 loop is CASSIGGTNTEAFF. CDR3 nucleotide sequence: TGTGCCAGCAGTATCGGCGGAACGAACACTGAAGCTTTCTTT.

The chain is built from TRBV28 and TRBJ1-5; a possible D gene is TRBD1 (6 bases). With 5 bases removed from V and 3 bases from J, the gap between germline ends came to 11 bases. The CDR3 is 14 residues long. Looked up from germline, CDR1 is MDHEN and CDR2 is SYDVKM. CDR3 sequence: CASSKQGLNQPQHF. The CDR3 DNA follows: TGTGCCAGCAGTAAACAGGGTCTCAATCAGCCCCAGCATTTT.

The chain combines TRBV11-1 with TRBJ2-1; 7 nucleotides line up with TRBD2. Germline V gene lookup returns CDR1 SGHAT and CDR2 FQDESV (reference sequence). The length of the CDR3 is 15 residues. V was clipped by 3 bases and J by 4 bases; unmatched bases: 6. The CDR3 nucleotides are TGTGCCAGCAGCTTGGGGTCGGGACTATACAATGAGCAGTTCTTC. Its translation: CASSLGSGLYNEQFF.

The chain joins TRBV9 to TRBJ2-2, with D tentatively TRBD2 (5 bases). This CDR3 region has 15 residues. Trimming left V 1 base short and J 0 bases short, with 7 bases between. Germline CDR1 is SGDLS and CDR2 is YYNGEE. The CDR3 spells CASSVTGANTGELFF. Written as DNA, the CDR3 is TGTGCCAGCAGCGTAACCGGGGCGAACACCGGGGAGCTGTTTTTT.

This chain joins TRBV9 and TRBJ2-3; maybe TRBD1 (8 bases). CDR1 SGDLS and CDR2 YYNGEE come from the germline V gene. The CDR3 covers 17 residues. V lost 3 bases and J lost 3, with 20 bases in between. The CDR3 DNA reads TGTGCCAGCAGCGCAACCTCAACAGGGGGAGGGACAGATACGCAGTATTTT. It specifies CASSATSTGGGTDTQYF.

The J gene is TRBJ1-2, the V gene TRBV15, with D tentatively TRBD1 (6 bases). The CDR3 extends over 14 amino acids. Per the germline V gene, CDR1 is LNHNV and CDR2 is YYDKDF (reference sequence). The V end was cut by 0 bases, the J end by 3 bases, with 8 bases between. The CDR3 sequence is CATSRERGDYGYTF. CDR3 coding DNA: TGTGCCACCAGCAGAGAGAGGGGGGACTATGGCTACACCTTC.

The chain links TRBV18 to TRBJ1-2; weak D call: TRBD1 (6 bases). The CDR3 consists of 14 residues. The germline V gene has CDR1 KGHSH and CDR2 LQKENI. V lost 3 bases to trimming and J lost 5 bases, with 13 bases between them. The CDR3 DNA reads TGTGCCAGCTCACCGGACAGTGGGGGTTATGGCTACACCTTC. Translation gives CASSPDSGGYGYTF. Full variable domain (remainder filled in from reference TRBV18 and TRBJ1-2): NAGVMQNPRHLVRRRGQEARLRCSPMKGHSHVYWYRQLPEEGLKFMVYLQKENIIDESGMPKERFSAEFPKEGPSILRIQQVVRGDSAAYFCASSPDSGGYGYTFGSGTRLTVV.

In DNA, the CDR3 is TGTGCCTGGACGTGGCGTCGCGATCAGCCCCAGCATTTT. Its translation is CAWTWRRDQPQHF. The chain employs TRBV30 and TRBJ1-5; D remains ambiguous. This CDR3 comprises 13 residues. Trimming pared 4 bases from V and 5 bases from J, leaving 12 bases between. Looked up from germline, CDR1 is GTSNPN and CDR2 is SVGIG (reference sequence).